This is a list of T cell receptor beta chains from one sample in a study of blood T cell repertoires in COVID-19. Sequencing was performed with immunoSEQ multiplex PCR; in TCRdb, only in-frame clones are kept and a portion is missing. The table records 300,000 to 450,000 clones, around 87% of them present only once. The sample comprised peripheral blood. These TCRs come from a woman aged 60 to 75 with COVID-19, enrolled during active disease. CDR3s include the opening cysteine and the closing phenylalanine or tryptophan. A D gene is named only where the DNA matches it firmly. Size values are once, few and many counts, or a class for expanded clones, and some rows have none.

v_gene,abundance,j_gene,d_gene,CDR3nt,CDR3aa
TRBV6-1,once,TRBJ2-2,NA,TGTGCCAGCAGTGAGACAGCACCCACCGGGGAGCTGTTTTTT,CASSETAPTGELFF
TRBV11-2,NA,TRBJ2-1,NA,TGTGCCAGCAACGTTTTGGGGGGAACCTACAATGAGCAGTTCTTC,CASNVLGGTYNEQFF
TRBV29-1,NA,TRBJ2-7,NA,TGCAGCGTTGGGCGACAGCTATCCTCCTACGAGCAGTACTTC,CSVGRQLSSYEQYF
TRBV11-3,NA,TRBJ2-2,TRBD1,TGTGCCAGCAGCATGACAGGGGTGACCGGGGAGCTGTTTTTT,CASSMTGVTGELFF
TRBV2,NA,TRBJ2-2,NA,TGTGCCAGCAGGGACACGGCGAACACCGGGGAGCTGTTTTTT,CASRDTANTGELFF
TRBV12-3/TRBV12-4,NA,TRBJ2-3,NA,TGTGCCAGCACCTTCGGGACATCAGATACGCAGTATTTT,CASTFGTSDTQYF
TRBV5-1,NA,TRBJ1-5,NA,TGCGCCAGCAGCTTGGATGGGGCGAATCAGCCCCAGCATTTT,CASSLDGANQPQHF
TRBV2,NA,TRBJ2-7,NA,TGTGCCAGCAAAACCGACGGCCAGGCTGTCGAGCAGTACTTC,CASKTDGQAVEQYF
TRBV12-2,NA,TRBJ2-1,NA,TGTGCAAGTCGACCAGGGCGGAGCCTTTTCAATGAGCAGTTCTTC,CASRPGRSLFNEQFF
TRBV15,NA,TRBJ1-4,NA,TGTGCCACCAGCAGAGATAACGGTAATGAAAAACTGTTTTTT,CATSRDNGNEKLFF
TRBV30,NA,TRBJ1-1,NA,TGTGCCTGGAGTACAGGGCAGGACACTGAAGCTTTCTTT,CAWSTGQDTEAFF
TRBV5-1,once,TRBJ1-1,NA,TGCGCCAGCAGCTTGTTGTTGGGGGCCCGGACTGAAGCTTTCTTT,CASSLLLGARTEAFF
TRBV5-1,NA,TRBJ2-5,TRBD1,TGCGCCAGCAGCGTGGGGACAGCTCAAGAGACCCAGTACTTC,CASSVGTAQETQYF
TRBV4-2,NA,TRBJ1-1,TRBD1,TGTGCCAGCATCGGACAGGGGAACACTGAAGCTTTCTTT,CASIGQGNTEAFF
TRBV5-5,NA,TRBJ1-2,NA,TGTGCCAGCAGCCGAATCCTCGGGCGGGATACTAACTATGGCTACACCTTC,CASSRILGRDTNYGYTF
TRBV6-5,NA,TRBJ1-3,TRBD1,TGTGCCAGCAGCCGACAGGGGGCTAACACCATATATTTT,CASSRQGANTIYF
TRBV11-2,NA,TRBJ1-1,NA,TGTGCCAGCAGCTTAGAGGGAAGAGGGGCTTTCTTT,CASSLEGRGAFF